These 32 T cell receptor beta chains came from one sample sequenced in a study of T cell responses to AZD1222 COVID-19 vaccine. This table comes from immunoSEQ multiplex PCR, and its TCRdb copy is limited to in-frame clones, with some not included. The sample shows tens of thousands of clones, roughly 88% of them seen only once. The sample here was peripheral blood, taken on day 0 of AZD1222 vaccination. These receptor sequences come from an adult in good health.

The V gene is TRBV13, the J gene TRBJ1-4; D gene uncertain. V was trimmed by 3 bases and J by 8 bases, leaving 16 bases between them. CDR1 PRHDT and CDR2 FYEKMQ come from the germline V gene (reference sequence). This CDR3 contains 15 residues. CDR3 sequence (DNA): TGTGCCAGCAGCTTTCGGGTGACGGAGCGCGAAAAACTGTTTTTT. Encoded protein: CASSFRVTEREKLFF. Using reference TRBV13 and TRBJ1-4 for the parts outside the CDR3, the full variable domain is AAGVIQSPRHLIKEKRETATLKCYPIPRHDTVYWYQQGPGQDPQFLISFYEKMQSDKGSIPDRFSAQQFSDYHSELNMSSLELGDSALYFCASSFRVTEREKLFFGSGTQLSVL.

The CDR3 nucleotides are TGTGCCAGCAGTTCTCCTTCGACAGGGGGCATCTTCTACGAGCAGTACTTC. Amino acid sequence: CASSSPSTGGIFYEQYF. The chain uses TRBV5-6 and TRBJ2-7, with 10 bases fitting TRBD1. Per the germline V gene, CDR1 is SGHDT and CDR2 is YYEEEE. This CDR3 is 17 amino acids long. Trimming at V came to 5 bases and at J to 3 bases, leaving 14 bases not matched to a gene.

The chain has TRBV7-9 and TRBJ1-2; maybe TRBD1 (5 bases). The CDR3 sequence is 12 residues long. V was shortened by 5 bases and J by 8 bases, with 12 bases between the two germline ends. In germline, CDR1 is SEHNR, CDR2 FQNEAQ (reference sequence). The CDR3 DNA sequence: TGTGCCAGCAGCCGCAGGGCTGAGGGCTACACCTTC. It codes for CASSRRAEGYTF.

The CDR3: CASSLIDSNSPLHF. DNA of the CDR3: TGTGCCAGCAGTTTAATTGACAGTAATTCACCCCTCCACTTT. The rearrangement links TRBV28 to TRBJ1-6, with a tentative D call TRBD1 (5 bases). The germline V and J ends were trimmed by 2 bases and 6 bases, with 8 bases remaining between them. Germline lookup yields CDR1 MDHEN and CDR2 SYDVKM. This CDR3 comprises 14 residues. Drawing the rest from reference TRBV28 and TRBJ1-6, the complete variable domain is DVKVTQSSRYLVKRTGEKVFLECVQDMDHENMFWYRQDPGLGLRLIYFSYDVKMKEKGDIPEGYSVSREKKERFSLILESASTNQTSMYLCASSLIDSNSPLHFGNGTRLTVT.

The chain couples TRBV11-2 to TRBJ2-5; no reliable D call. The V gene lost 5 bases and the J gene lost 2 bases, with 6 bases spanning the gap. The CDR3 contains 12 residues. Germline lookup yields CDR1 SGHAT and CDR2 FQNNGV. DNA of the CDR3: TGTGCCAGCAGCGGGGAACAAGAGACCCAGTACTTC. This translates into CASSGEQETQYF.

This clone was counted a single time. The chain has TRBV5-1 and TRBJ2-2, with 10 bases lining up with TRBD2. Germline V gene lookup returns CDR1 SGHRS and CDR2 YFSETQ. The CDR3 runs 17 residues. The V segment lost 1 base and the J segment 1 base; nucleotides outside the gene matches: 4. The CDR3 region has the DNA TGCGCCAGCAGCTTGTTCGGACTAGCGGTGAACACCGGGGAGCTGTTTTTT. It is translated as CASSLFGLAVNTGELFF.

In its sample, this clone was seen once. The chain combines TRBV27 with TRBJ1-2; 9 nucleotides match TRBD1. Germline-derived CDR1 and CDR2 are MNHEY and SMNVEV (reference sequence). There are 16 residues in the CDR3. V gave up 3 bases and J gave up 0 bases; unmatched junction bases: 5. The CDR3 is CASSLGQGVTNYGYTF. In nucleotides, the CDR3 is TGTGCCAGCAGTTTGGGACAGGGAGTTACTAACTATGGCTACACCTTC.

The CDR3 nucleotides are TGCGCCAGCAGCTTGGCCCGGGATACGCAGTATTTT. It codes for CASSLARDTQYF. This chain joins TRBV5-1 and TRBJ2-3; D is unresolved. This CDR3 is built from 12 residues. V shed 0 bases and J shed 6 bases, with 5 bases lying between them. Germline V CDR1 and CDR2: SGHRS, YFSETQ.

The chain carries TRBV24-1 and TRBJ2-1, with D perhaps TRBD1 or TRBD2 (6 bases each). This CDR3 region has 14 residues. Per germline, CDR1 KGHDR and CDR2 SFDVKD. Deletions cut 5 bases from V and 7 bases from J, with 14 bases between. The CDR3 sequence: CATSVAGAGNEQFF. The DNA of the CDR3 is TGTGCCACCAGTGTTGCAGGGGCGGGGAATGAGCAGTTCTTC.

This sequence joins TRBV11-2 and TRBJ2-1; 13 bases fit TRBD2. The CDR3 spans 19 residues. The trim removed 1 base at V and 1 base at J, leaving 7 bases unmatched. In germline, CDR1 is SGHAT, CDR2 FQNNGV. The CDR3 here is CASSLVEGLAGTSYNEQFF. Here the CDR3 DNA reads TGTGCCAGCAGCTTAGTTGAGGGACTAGCGGGAACGTCCTACAATGAGCAGTTCTTC.

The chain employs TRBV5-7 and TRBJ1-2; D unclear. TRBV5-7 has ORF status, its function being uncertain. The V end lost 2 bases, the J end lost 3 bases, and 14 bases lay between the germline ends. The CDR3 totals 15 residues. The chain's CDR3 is CASSFAELEDYGYTF. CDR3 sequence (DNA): TGTGCCAGCAGCTTTGCGGAGTTAGAGGACTATGGCTACACCTTC.

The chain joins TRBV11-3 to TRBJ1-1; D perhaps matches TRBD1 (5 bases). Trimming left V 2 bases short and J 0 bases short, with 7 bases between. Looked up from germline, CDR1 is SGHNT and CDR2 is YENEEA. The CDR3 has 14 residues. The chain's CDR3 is CASSLRGVNTEAFF. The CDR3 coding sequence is TGTGCCAGCAGCTTAAGGGGAGTGAACACTGAAGCTTTCTTT. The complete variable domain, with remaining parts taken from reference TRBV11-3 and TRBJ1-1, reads EAGVVQSPRYKIIEKKQPVAFWCNPISGHNTLYWYLQNLGQGPELLIRYENEEAVDDSQLPKDRFSAERLKGVDSTLKIQPAELGDSAVYLCASSLRGVNTEAFFGQGTRLTVV.

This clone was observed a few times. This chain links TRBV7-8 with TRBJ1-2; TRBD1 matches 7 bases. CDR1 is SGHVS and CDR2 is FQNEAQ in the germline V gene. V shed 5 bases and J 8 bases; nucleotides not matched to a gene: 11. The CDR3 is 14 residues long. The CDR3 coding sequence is TGTGCCAGCAGCCAACAGGGGTCTCTCGGGGGCTACACCTTC. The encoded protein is CASSQQGSLGGYTF.

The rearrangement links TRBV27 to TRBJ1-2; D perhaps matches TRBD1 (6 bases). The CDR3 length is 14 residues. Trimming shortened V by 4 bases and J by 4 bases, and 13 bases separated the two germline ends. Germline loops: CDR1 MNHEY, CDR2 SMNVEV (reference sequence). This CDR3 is CASSYRDTGYGYTF. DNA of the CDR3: TGTGCCAGCAGTTACCGGGACACGGGCTATGGCTACACCTTC.

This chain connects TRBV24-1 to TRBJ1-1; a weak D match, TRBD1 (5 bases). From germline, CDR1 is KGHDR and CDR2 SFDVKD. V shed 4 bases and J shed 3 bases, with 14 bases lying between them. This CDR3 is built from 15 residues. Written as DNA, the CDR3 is TGTGCCACCAGTGAAGGAGGGGTAGGAGACACTGAAGCTTTCTTT. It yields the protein CATSEGGVGDTEAFF.

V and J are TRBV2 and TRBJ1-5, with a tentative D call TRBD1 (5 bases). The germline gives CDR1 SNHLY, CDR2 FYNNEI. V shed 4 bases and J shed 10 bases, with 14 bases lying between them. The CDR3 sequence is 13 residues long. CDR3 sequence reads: CASSGDALDPQHF. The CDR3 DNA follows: TGTGCCAGCAGTGGGGACGCTTTGGATCCCCAGCATTTT.

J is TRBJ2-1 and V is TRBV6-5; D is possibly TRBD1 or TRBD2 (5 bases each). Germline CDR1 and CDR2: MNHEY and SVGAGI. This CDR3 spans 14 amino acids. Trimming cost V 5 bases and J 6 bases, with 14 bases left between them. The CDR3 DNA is TGTGCCAGCAGTACACGACGGGACGGCAATGAGCAGTTCTTC. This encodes CASSTRRDGNEQFF.

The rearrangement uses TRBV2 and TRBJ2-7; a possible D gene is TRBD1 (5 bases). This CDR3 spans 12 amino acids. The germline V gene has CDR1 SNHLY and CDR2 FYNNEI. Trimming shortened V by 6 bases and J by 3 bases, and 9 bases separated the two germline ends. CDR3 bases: TGTGCCAGCAGACCAGGGCACTACGAGCAGTACTTC. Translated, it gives CASRPGHYEQYF.

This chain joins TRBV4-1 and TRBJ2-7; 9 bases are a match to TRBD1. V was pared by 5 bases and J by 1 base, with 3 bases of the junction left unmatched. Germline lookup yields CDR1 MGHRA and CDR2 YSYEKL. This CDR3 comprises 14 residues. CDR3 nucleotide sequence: TGCGCCAGCAGCGAGGGACAGGGATCCTACGAGCAGTACTTC. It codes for CASSEGQGSYEQYF.

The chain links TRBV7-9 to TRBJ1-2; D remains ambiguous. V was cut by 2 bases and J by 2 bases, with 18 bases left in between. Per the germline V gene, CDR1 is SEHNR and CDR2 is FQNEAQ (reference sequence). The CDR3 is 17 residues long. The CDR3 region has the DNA TGTGCCAGCAGCTTAACCTCCGACACGGCGACCAACTATGGCTACACCTTC. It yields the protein CASSLTSDTATNYGYTF.

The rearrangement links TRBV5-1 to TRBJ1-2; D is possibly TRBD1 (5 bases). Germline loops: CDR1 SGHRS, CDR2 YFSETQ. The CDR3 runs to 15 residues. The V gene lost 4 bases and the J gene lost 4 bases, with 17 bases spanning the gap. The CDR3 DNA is TGCGCCAGCAGCACGCTCGGGGCGGAGGGCTATGGCTACACCTTC. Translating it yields CASSTLGAEGYGYTF.

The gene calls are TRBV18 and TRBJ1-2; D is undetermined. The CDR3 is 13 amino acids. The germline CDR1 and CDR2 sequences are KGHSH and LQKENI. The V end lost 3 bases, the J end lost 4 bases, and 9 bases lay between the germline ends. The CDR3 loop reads CASSPEELYGYTF. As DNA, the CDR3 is TGTGCCAGCTCACCGGAGGAGCTCTATGGCTACACCTTC.

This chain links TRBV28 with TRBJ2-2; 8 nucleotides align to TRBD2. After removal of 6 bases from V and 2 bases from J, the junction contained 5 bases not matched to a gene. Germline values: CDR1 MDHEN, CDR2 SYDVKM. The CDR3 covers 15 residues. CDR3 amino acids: CASRDSGGNTGELFF. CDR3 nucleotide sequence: TGTGCCAGCAGGGACAGCGGGGGTAACACCGGGGAGCTGTTTTTT. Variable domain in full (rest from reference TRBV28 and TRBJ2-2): DVKVTQSSRYLVKRTGEKVFLECVQDMDHENMFWYRQDPGLGLRLIYFSYDVKMKEKGDIPEGYSVSREKKERFSLILESASTNQTSMYLCASRDSGGNTGELFFGEGSRLTVL.

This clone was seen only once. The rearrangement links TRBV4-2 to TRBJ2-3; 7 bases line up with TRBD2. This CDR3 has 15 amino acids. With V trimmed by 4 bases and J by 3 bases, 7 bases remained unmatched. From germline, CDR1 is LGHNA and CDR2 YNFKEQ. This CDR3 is CASSRLADITDTQYF. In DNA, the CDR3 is TGTGCCAGCAGCCGTCTAGCGGACATAACAGATACGCAGTATTTT.

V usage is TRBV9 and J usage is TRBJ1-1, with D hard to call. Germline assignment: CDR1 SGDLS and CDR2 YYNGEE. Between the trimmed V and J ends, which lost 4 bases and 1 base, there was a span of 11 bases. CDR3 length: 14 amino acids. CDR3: CASSPRGGNTEAFF. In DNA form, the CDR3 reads TGTGCCAGCAGCCCCCGGGGAGGGAACACTGAAGCTTTCTTT.

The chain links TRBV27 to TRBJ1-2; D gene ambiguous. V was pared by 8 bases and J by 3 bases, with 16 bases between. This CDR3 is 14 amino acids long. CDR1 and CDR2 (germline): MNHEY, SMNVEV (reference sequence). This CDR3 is CASGRRGAYYGYTF. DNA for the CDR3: TGTGCCAGCGGCCGGCGCGGAGCATACTATGGCTACACCTTC.

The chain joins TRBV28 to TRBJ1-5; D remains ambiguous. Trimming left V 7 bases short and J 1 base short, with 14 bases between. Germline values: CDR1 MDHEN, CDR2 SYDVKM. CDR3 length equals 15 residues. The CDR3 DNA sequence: TGTGCCAGCACCCCAGCGGCCGGCAGCAATCAGCCCCAGCATTTT. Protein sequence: CASTPAAGSNQPQHF.

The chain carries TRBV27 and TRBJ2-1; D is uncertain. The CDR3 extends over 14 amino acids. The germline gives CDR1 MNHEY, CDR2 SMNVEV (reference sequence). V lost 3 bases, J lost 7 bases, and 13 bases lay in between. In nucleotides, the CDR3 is TGTGCCAGCAGTTTGGGCGGAGTGGAGAATGAGCAGTTCTTC. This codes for CASSLGGVENEQFF.

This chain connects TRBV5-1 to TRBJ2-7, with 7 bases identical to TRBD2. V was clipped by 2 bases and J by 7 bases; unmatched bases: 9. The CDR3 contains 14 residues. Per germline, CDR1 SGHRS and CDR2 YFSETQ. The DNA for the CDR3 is TGCGCCAGCAGCTTACAGACTAGCTCCGCGGAGCAGTACTTC. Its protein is CASSLQTSSAEQYF. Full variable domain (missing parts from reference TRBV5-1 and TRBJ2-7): KAGVTQTPRYLIKTRGQQVTLSCSPISGHRSVSWYQQTPGQGLQFLFEYFSETQRNKGNFPGRFSGRQFSNSRSEMNVSTLELGDSALYLCASSLQTSSAEQYFGPGTRLTVT.

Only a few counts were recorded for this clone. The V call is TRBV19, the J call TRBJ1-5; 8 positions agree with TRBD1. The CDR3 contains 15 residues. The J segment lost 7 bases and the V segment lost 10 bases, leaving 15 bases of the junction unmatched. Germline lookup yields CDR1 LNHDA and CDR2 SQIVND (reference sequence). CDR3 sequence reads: CATQGQGARVQPQHF. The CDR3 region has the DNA TGTGCCACCCAAGGCCAGGGGGCGCGGGTACAGCCCCAGCATTTT.

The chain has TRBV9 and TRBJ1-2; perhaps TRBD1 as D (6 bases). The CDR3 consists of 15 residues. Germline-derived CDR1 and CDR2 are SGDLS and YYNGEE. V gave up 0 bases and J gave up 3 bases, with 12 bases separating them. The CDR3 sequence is CASSVAGGLDYGYTF. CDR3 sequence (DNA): TGTGCCAGCAGCGTAGCGGGGGGCCTCGACTATGGCTACACCTTC.

CDR3 in DNA: TGTGCCAGCAGCTTACAACATGGGGAGACCCAGTACTTC. It codes for CASSLQHGETQYF. The rearrangement joins TRBV7-3 to TRBJ2-5; no firm D call. The germline gives CDR1 SGHTA, CDR2 FQGTGA. The CDR3 extends over 13 amino acids. Trimming cost V 2 bases and J 5 bases, with 9 bases left between them.